In this sample, the clone carrying this T cell receptor beta chain turned up once. Sequenced by immunoSEQ multiplex PCR; TCRdb stores in-frame clones only, minus some. The repertoire holds more than 9,500 clones, with approximately 90% as singletons. This CDR3 is built from 15 residues. V trimming: 5 bases; J trimming: 3 bases; junction bases outside the gene matches: 9. The germline gives CDR1 LNHNV, CDR2 YYDKDF (reference sequence). The data are from a study of tumor-infiltrating lymphocytes in localized non-small cell lung cancer. This TCR came from a human donor with non-small cell lung cancer. The V and J genes are TRBV15 and TRBJ2-5; 7 nucleotides agree with TRBD2. Material for sequencing was lung tumor tissue. The CDR3 loop reads CATSPRGLAEETQYF. Written as DNA, the CDR3 is TGTGCCACCAGCCCAAGGGGTCTAGCGGAAGAGACCCAGTACTTC.